This T cell receptor beta chain stems from a study of Graves' ophthalmopathy and Graves' hyperthyroidism. This clonotype was detected many times. What it binds is not known. Scientists amplified the TCR beta CDR3 regions from RNA transcripts. HTBI primers served in a first-round RT-PCR, which a second-round multiplex PCR followed. TCRdb analysed the multiplex PCR reads with MiXCR anew, one entry per CDR3 protein. The sample contains about 1.2 million distinct CDR3 sequences, roughly 35% of which appear only once. No donor had other autoimmune disease, uncontrolled infection, pregnancy or lactation. Points from the study as a whole: Sensitivity reached around 67% and specificity around 72% when the model predicted ophthalmopathy progression. Most thyroid-expanded clonotypes exceeding 0.001 frequency were also found in blood. Between ophthalmopathy and stable hyperthyroidism, a 13-signature model drew a separation with around 88% sensitivity and less than 83% specificity.

The CDR3 runs 14 residues. Germline V gene lookup returns CDR1 PRHDT and CDR2 FYEKMQ (reference sequence). V was trimmed by 1 base and J by 8 bases, leaving 14 bases between them. V usage is TRBV13 and J usage is TRBJ1-1; perhaps TRBD1 as D (5 bases). Specimen: peripheral blood or thyroid tissue (not recorded which). This sequence was found in an adult man with Graves' hyperthyroidism. CDR3 region: CASSLETWGREAFF. In DNA, the CDR3 is TGTGCCAGCAGCTTAGAAACCTGGGGCAGGGAAGCTTTCTTT.